This record looks at one T cell receptor beta chain sequence and its context. The antigen remains unidentified. Incorporated into the TCR beta cDNA libraries were unique molecular identifiers, which served to reduce PCR and sequencing biases. T cells numbering about 0.9 to 10 million yielded cDNA molecules that totaled around 500,000. TCRdb called the PCR reads again in MiXCR, with one record for every CDR3 protein. Of some 890,000 distinct CDR3 sequences in the sample, about 50% are singletons; the top ten hold approximately 4.2%. This entry comes from a study of post-analysis software for immune sequencing data. About the study: Relapsing-remitting, secondary progressive and progressive-relapsing courses of multiple sclerosis were included.

Notes on the study in general: A few TRBV segments (TRBV5-6, TRBV5-1 and TRBV20-1 among them) occurred more frequently in patients than in controls.

V was cut by 3 bases and J by 0 bases, with 9 bases left in between. This CDR3 spans 14 amino acids. Per germline, CDR1 DFQATT and CDR2 SNEGSKA (reference sequence). What was sequenced was blood. The chain uses TRBV20-1 and TRBJ2-1, with D unresolved. This TCR derives from a girl aged 10 to 17 with multiple sclerosis. As DNA, the CDR3 is TGCAGTGCTAGTCTAGAGAGCTCCTACAATGAGCAGTTCTTC. Its protein product is CSASLESSYNEQFF.